The rows below give T cell receptor beta chains drawn from one sample of a study of vaccination and CD4 T cells after COVID-19. TCRdb ran MiXCR on the PCR reads and lists one entry per CDR3 protein. The sample lists fewer than 15,000 distinct CDR3 sequences, roughly 71% seen once, with 1.1% in the top ten. The sample here was CD4+ T cells from blood, taken after SARS-CoV-2 vaccination. All receptors come from a human donor who had recovered from COVID-19. Each CDR3 is given with its conserved first and last residue. A D gene is named only where the DNA matches it firmly. The size entry is marked missing in some rows and otherwise reads once, few, many or a size class.

CDR3aa: CASSPTGGLGYGYTF; CDR3nt: TGTGCCAGCAGCCCTACAGGGGGGTTGGGCTATGGCTACACCTTC; abundance: .; j_gene: TRBJ1-2; d_gene: TRBD1; v_gene: TRBV7-3
CDR3aa: CSANSDIQETQYF; CDR3nt: TGCAGTGCTAACTCTGATATTCAAGAGACCCAGTACTTC; abundance: .; j_gene: TRBJ2-5; d_gene: .; v_gene: TRBV20-1
CDR3aa: CSARAVRGRGSDTQYF; CDR3nt: TGCAGTGCTAGGGCCGTGCGCGGGAGGGGGTCAGATACGCAGTATTTT; abundance: .; j_gene: TRBJ2-3; d_gene: TRBD2; v_gene: TRBV20-1
CDR3aa: CASSVLTTRRSYEQYF; CDR3nt: TGTGCCAGCAGCGTACTGACAACCCGAAGGTCCTACGAGCAGTACTTC; abundance: .; j_gene: TRBJ2-7; d_gene: .; v_gene: TRBV11-2
CDR3aa: CASSLDRNQPQHF; CDR3nt: TGTGCCAGCTCCCTTGACAGAAATCAGCCCCAGCATTTT; abundance: .; j_gene: TRBJ1-5; d_gene: .; v_gene: TRBV18
CDR3aa: CATSRDWSPLHF; CDR3nt: TGTGCCACCAGCAGAGATTGGTCACCCCTCCACTTT; abundance: few; j_gene: TRBJ1-6; d_gene: .; v_gene: TRBV15
CDR3aa: CSAYRLAESYNEQFF; CDR3nt: TGCAGTGCTTACCGACTAGCGGAATCCTACAATGAGCAGTTCTTC; abundance: .; j_gene: TRBJ2-1; d_gene: TRBD2; v_gene: TRBV20-1
CDR3aa: CATSRPGQLNEKLFF; CDR3nt: TGTGCCACCAGCAGACCGGGACAGCTTAATGAAAAACTGTTTTTT; abundance: .; j_gene: TRBJ1-4; d_gene: TRBD1; v_gene: TRBV15
CDR3aa: CSARRTAGPYNSPLHF; CDR3nt: TGCAGTGCTAGACGGACCGCGGGGCCATATAATTCACCCCTCCACTTT; abundance: few; j_gene: TRBJ1-6; d_gene: .; v_gene: TRBV20-1
CDR3aa: CATSSGVAGDRETQYF; CDR3nt: TGTGCCACCAGCAGTGGGGTAGCGGGAGACCGGGAGACCCAGTACTTC; abundance: .; j_gene: TRBJ2-5; d_gene: TRBD2; v_gene: TRBV15
CDR3aa: CASTAGYEQYF; CDR3nt: TGTGCCAGCACGGCCGGCTACGAGCAGTACTTC; abundance: .; j_gene: TRBJ2-7; d_gene: .; v_gene: TRBV2
CDR3aa: CASKGRGTGELFF; CDR3nt: TGTGCCAGTAAAGGCAGGGGGACCGGGGAGCTGTTTTTT; abundance: .; j_gene: TRBJ2-2; d_gene: TRBD1; v_gene: TRBV19